This TCR beta chain was captured by sequencing in a study of cytomegalovirus exposure and HLA in healthy donors. Overall study: HLA-typed donors were the source of approximately 85 million unique TCRs held in an early data release. General observations from the study: In an earlier analysis, in 540 or so donors, most V segments appeared productive either ~87% or ~30% of the time. In vitro work confirmed that three CMV-associated chains recognize CMV antigens. Prediction of most subjects' HLA-A and HLA-B alleles by TCR beta sequences was reportedly accurate.

In its sample, this clone was seen once. Antigen specificity is unknown. PCR employed 60 Vbeta and 13 Jbeta primers. Here immunoSEQ multiplex PCR was the method, and the copy in TCRdb shows in-frame clones only, minus some. The sample gives about 93,000 clones, just under 80% of which show up once; about 3% is in the top ten. The receptor comes from a woman in her forties in good health and CMV-seronegative. Sequencing used PBMCs.

As DNA, the CDR3 is TGCGCCAGCAGCCAAGAGGGAGAGGGCAATGAGCAGTTCTTC. Amino acid sequence: CASSQEGEGNEQFF. The chain employs TRBV4-3 and TRBJ2-1; TRBD2 is a possible D gene (5 bases). CDR1 is LGHNA, CDR2 YSLEER, per germline. V gave up 0 bases and J gave up 6 bases, with 9 bases separating them. This CDR3 is 14 amino acids long.